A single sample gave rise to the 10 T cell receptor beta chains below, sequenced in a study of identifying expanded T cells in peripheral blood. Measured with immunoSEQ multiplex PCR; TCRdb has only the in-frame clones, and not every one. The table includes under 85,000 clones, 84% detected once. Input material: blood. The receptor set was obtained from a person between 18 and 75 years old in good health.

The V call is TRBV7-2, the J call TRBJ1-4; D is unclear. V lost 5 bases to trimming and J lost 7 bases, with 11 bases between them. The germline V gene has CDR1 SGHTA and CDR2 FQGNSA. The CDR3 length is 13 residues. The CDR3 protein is CASSPDLREKLFF. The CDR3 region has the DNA TGTGCCAGCAGCCCCGATTTGCGTGAAAAACTGTTTTTT.

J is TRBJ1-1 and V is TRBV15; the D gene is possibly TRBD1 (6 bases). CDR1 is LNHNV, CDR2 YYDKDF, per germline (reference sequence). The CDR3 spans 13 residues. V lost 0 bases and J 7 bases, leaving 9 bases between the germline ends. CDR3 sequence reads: CATSRDGGLEAFF. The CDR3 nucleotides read TGTGCCACCAGCAGAGACGGGGGGCTTGAAGCTTTCTTT.

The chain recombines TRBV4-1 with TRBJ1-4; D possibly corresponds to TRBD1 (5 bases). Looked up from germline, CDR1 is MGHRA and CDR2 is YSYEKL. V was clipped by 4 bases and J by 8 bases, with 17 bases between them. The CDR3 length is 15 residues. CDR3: CASSPLGGGGEKLFF. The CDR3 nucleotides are TGCGCCAGCAGCCCTCTTGGGGGAGGTGGAGAAAAACTGTTTTTT.

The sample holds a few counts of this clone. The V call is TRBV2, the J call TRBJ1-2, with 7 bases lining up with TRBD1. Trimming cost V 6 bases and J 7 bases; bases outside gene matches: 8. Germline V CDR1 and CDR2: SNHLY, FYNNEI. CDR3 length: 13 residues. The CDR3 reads CASRTGSSGGYTF. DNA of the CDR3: TGTGCCAGCAGGACAGGGAGTTCGGGTGGCTACACCTTC.

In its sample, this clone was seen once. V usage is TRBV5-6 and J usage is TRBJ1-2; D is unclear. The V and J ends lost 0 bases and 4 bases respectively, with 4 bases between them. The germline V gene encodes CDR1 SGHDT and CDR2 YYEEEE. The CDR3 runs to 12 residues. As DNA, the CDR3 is TGTGCCAGCAGCTTGGGACTCTATGGCTACACCTTC. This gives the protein CASSLGLYGYTF. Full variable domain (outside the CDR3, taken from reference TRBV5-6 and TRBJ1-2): DAGVTQSPTHLIKTRGQQVTLRCSPKSGHDTVSWYQQALGQGPQFIFQYYEEEERQRGNFPDRFSGHQFPNYSSELNVNALLLGDSALYLCASSLGLYGYTFGSGTRLTVV.

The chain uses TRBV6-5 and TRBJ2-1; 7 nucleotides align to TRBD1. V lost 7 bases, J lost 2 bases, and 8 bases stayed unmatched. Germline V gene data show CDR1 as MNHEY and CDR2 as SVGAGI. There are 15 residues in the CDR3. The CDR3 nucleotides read TGTGCCAGCAAACGACAGGGTGGAACCTACAATGAGCAGTTCTTC. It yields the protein CASKRQGGTYNEQFF.

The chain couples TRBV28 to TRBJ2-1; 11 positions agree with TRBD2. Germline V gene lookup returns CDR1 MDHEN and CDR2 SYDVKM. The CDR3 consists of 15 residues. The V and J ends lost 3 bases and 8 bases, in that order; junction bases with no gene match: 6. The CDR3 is CASSLLLAGGDEQFF. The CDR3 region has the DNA TGTGCCAGCAGTTTGCTTTTAGCGGGAGGGGATGAGCAGTTCTTC.

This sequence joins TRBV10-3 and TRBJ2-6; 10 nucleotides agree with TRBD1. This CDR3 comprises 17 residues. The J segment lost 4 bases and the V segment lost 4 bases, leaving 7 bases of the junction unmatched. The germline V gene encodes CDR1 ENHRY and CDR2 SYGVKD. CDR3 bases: TGTGCCATCAGTGGGGGGACAGGGGAGGCCGGGGCCAACGTCCTGACTTTC. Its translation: CAISGGTGEAGANVLTF.

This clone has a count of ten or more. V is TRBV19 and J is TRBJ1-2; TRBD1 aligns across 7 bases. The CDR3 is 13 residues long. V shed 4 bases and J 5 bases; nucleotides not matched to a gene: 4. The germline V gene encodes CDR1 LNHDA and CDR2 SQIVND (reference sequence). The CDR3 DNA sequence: TGTGCCAGTAGTACCCGGGACAGATATGGCTACACCTTC. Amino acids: CASSTRDRYGYTF.

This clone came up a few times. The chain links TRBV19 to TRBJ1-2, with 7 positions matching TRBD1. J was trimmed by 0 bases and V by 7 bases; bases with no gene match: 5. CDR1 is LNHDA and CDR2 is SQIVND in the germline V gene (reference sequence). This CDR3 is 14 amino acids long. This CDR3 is CASKVRGTNYGYTF. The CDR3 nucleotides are TGTGCCAGTAAAGTCAGGGGGACTAACTATGGCTACACCTTC.